These 23 T cell receptor beta chains were sequenced from one sample in a study of yellow fever vaccine responses in identical twins. TCRdb reprocessed the RT-PCR reads with MiXCR, giving one entry per CDR3 protein. The sample carries around 3,300 distinct CDR3 sequences, about four fifths recorded once. The source material was T cells from blood (PBMCs), unsorted or a sorted subset (not recorded which), sampled before or after yellow fever vaccination (not recorded which). The receptors come from a woman aged 18-29 years who received the yellow fever vaccine.

CDR3 DNA sequence: TGTGCCAGCAGTTCATTCGACAGGGACCCCTACGAGCAGTACTTC. Residues: CASSSFDRDPYEQYF. This sequence joins TRBV28 and TRBJ2-7; 7 bases map to TRBD1. The CDR3 extends over 15 amino acids. The V gene's germline CDR1 is MDHEN and CDR2 SYDVKM. The V and J ends lost 4 bases and 2 bases, in that order; junction bases with no gene match: 8.

The chain joins TRBV6-2 or TRBV6-3 to TRBJ2-7; no firm D call. V lost 5 bases, J lost 5 bases, and 10 bases lay in between. Germline V lookup: CDR1 MNHEY, CDR2 SVGEGT. CDR3 length: 12 amino acids. The CDR3 DNA sequence: TGTGCCAGCAGTCTCCGTTGGGACGAGCAGTACTTC. Translating it yields CASSLRWDEQYF.

In its sample, this clonotype was seen a few times. V gene TRBV11-2 combines with J gene TRBJ2-3; 15 bases are shared with TRBD2. In germline, CDR1 is SGHAT, CDR2 FQNNGV. The CDR3 sequence is 15 residues long. Trimming cost V 5 bases and J 8 bases; bases outside gene matches: 5. DNA of the CDR3: TGTGCCAGCAGCCCCGGACTAGCGGGAGGGGGTACGCAGTATTTT. Translated, it gives CASSPGLAGGGTQYF.

The genes are TRBV10-3 and TRBJ2-1, with 9 nucleotides matching TRBD1. Trimming removed 7 bases from V and 0 bases from J; junction bases left unmatched: 7. Germline assignment: CDR1 ENHRY and CDR2 SYGVKD. The length of the CDR3 is 16 residues. The CDR3 region has the DNA TGTGCCATCATGCCACAGGGGGCGAGCTCCTACAATGAGCAGTTCTTC. This gives the protein CAIMPQGASSYNEQFF.

V usage is TRBV28 and J usage is TRBJ1-4; TRBD1 matches at 7 bases. J was trimmed by 8 bases and V by 5 bases; bases with no gene match: 8. The germline V gene has CDR1 MDHEN and CDR2 SYDVKM. The CDR3 length is 14 residues. Written as DNA, the CDR3 is TGTGCCAGCAGTGAGGACAGGAGAGGGGAAAAACTGTTTTTT. It codes for CASSEDRRGEKLFF.

The V call is TRBV5-1, the J call TRBJ2-1; 11 positions match TRBD2. The CDR3 totals 16 residues. Germline lookup yields CDR1 SGHRS and CDR2 YFSETQ. Trimming cost V 0 bases and J 6 bases; bases outside gene matches: 5. CDR3 sequence (DNA): TGCGCCAGCAGCTTGGGACTAGCGGGGACAATCAATGAGCAGTTCTTC. The encoded protein is CASSLGLAGTINEQFF.

The V gene is TRBV20-1, the J gene TRBJ2-1, with TRBD1 matching over 7 bases. V lost 1 base to trimming and J lost 7 bases; unmatched junction nucleotides: 10. There are 15 residues in the CDR3. CDR1 and CDR2 (germline): DFQATT, SNEGSKA (reference sequence). CDR3 sequence: CSARVFDRVGNEQFF. The CDR3 nucleotides read TGCAGTGCTAGAGTTTTTGACAGGGTGGGAAATGAGCAGTTCTTC.

The chain is built from TRBV6-5 and TRBJ2-3, with D perhaps assigned TRBD1 or TRBD2 (6 bases each). Germline-derived CDR1 and CDR2 are MNHEY and SVGAGI. The CDR3 consists of 16 residues. V lost 0 bases and J lost 4, with 14 bases in between. The CDR3 region is CASSYSKRGASDTQYF. CDR3 DNA: TGTGCCAGCAGTTACTCGAAAAGGGGGGCCTCAGATACGCAGTATTTT.

The rearrangement links TRBV5-4 to TRBJ2-7, with 7 bases that match TRBD2. The CDR3 is made up of 14 amino acids. Looked up from germline, CDR1 is SGHNT and CDR2 is YYREEE (reference sequence). V lost 3 bases and J lost 0; bases outside the gene matches: 3. This chain's CDR3 is CASSSSGSSYEQYF. For the CDR3, the DNA is TGTGCCAGCAGCTCTAGCGGAAGCTCCTACGAGCAGTACTTC.

The rearrangement uses TRBV20-1 and TRBJ1-2; D is perhaps TRBD1 (5 bases). The CDR3 spans 14 residues. Between the trimmed V and J ends, which lost 3 bases and 8 bases, there was a span of 19 bases. The germline V gene encodes CDR1 DFQATT and CDR2 SNEGSKA (reference sequence). The CDR3 loop reads CSASTGTSARGYTF. In DNA, the CDR3 is TGCAGTGCTAGCACCGGGACCTCAGCGCGAGGCTACACCTTC.

The J gene is TRBJ2-7, the V gene TRBV5-4, with a weak D call TRBD2 (6 bases). The CDR3 spans 15 residues. The germline V gene has CDR1 SGHNT and CDR2 YYREEE (reference sequence). Trimming removed 3 bases at V and 3 bases at J, with 16 bases between. The CDR3 nucleotides are TGTGCCAGCAGCTCTAGATCCGGGACTTTCTACGAGCAGTACTTC. Its translation: CASSSRSGTFYEQYF.

The V gene is TRBV30, the J gene TRBJ1-3; D may be TRBD1 (5 bases). V gave up 2 bases and J gave up 7 bases, with 12 bases separating them. CDR3 length: 13 amino acids. Germline V gene lookup returns CDR1 GTSNPN and CDR2 SVGIG (reference sequence). The CDR3 DNA sequence: TGTGCCTGGAGTAGGGGCGGTGGGAACACCATATATTTT. Amino acids: CAWSRGGGNTIYF.

V and J are TRBV11-1 and TRBJ2-4; D is undetermined. V lost 3 bases, J lost 0 bases, and 15 bases lay in between. The CDR3 covers 17 residues. Germline-derived CDR1 and CDR2 are SGHAT and FQDESV (reference sequence). CDR3 sequence (DNA): TGTGCCAGCAGCTTTGAGAAGACTCCTCTAGCCAAAAACATTCAGTACTTC. Amino acids: CASSFEKTPLAKNIQYF.

The V call is TRBV10-1, the J call TRBJ1-5; tentative D call: TRBD1 (6 bases). Germline V lookup: CDR1 WNHNN, CDR2 SYGVQD (reference sequence). CDR3 length: 12 residues. The V and J ends lost 7 bases and 5 bases respectively, with 9 bases between them. The CDR3 DNA reads TGCGCCAGCACTACAGGGTATCAGCCCCAGCATTTT. Amino acid sequence: CASTTGYQPQHF.

This sequence joins TRBV11-3 and TRBJ2-1; D unclear. This CDR3 has 16 residues. The V end was cut by 1 base, the J end by 5 bases, with 15 bases between. Germline lookup yields CDR1 SGHNT and CDR2 YENEEA. The CDR3 DNA follows: TGTGCCAGCAGCTTAGGAGGCAGGAAATTTGACAATGAGCAGTTCTTC. It codes for CASSLGGRKFDNEQFF. The full variable domain, with the rest looked up from reference TRBV11-3 and TRBJ2-1, is EAGVVQSPRYKIIEKKQPVAFWCNPISGHNTLYWYLQNLGQGPELLIRYENEEAVDDSQLPKDRFSAERLKGVDSTLKIQPAELGDSAVYLCASSLGGRKFDNEQFFGPGTRLTVL.

The CDR3 DNA follows: TGTGCCATCAGTGAGTCGCGTCCCCAGGAAGCTTTCTTT. This gives the protein CAISESRPQEAFF. The genes are TRBV10-3 and TRBJ1-1; D unresolved. CDR3 length equals 13 residues. Germline CDR1 ENHRY, CDR2 SYGVKD. Trimming shortened V by 0 bases and J by 8 bases, and 10 bases separated the two germline ends.

The genes are TRBV2 and TRBJ2-7; a weak D match, TRBD2 (5 bases). The CDR3 spans 18 residues. Trimming removed 7 bases from V and 2 bases from J, with 27 bases in between. CDR1 SNHLY and CDR2 FYNNEI come from the germline V gene. The CDR3 sequence: CASTQLSGWGAVTYEQYF. CDR3 sequence (DNA): TGTGCCAGCACCCAATTGTCTGGTTGGGGAGCGGTGACCTACGAGCAGTACTTC. Full variable domain (rest looked up from reference TRBV2 and TRBJ2-7): EPEVTQTPSHQVTQMGQEVILRCVPISNHLYFYWYRQILGQKVEFLVSFYNNEISEKSEIFDDQFSVERPDGSNFTLKIRSTKLEDSAMYFCASTQLSGWGAVTYEQYFGPGTRLTVT.

The V and J genes are TRBV10-3 and TRBJ1-1; no firm D call. Looked up from germline, CDR1 is ENHRY and CDR2 is SYGVKD. The CDR3 is 13 amino acids. V lost 6 bases to trimming and J lost 2 bases, with 10 bases between them. CDR3 sequence: CAIRDSSNTEAFF. As DNA, the CDR3 is TGTGCCATCAGGGACTCATCAAACACTGAAGCTTTCTTT.

The chain is built from TRBV7-3 and TRBJ2-7; 11 bases agree with TRBD2. After removal of 6 bases from V and 4 bases from J, the junction contained 2 bases not matched to a gene. CDR1 is SGHTA and CDR2 is FQGTGA in the germline V gene. The CDR3 spans 13 residues. As DNA, the CDR3 is TGTGCCAGCAGTCTAGCGGGGGGTTACGAGCAGTACTTC. Translated: CASSLAGGYEQYF.

Only one count was recorded for this clonotype. The chain carries TRBV11-2 and TRBJ1-5; D gene ambiguous. The V and J ends lost 4 bases and 3 bases respectively, with 10 bases between them. This CDR3 comprises 14 residues. Germline V lookup: CDR1 SGHAT, CDR2 FQNNGV. CDR3 protein: CASSSQRVNQPQHF. The CDR3 region has the DNA TGTGCCAGCAGCTCCCAGCGGGTCAATCAGCCCCAGCATTTT.

This chain uses TRBV10-3 with TRBJ2-2; TRBD1 might be the D (6 bases). Germline V gene sequence: CDR1 ENHRY, CDR2 SYGVKD. The V gene lost 2 bases and the J gene lost 4 bases, with 8 bases spanning the gap. The CDR3 covers 14 residues. The CDR3 sequence: CAISEGQSTGELFF. The DNA of the CDR3 is TGTGCCATCAGTGAGGGACAGAGCACCGGGGAGCTGTTTTTT.

The gene calls are TRBV15 and TRBJ2-2, with a tentative D call TRBD2 (6 bases). CDR3 length: 17 residues. Trimming cost V 0 bases and J 2 bases, with 13 bases left between them. Germline assignment: CDR1 LNHNV and CDR2 YYDKDF (reference sequence). The CDR3 nucleotides read TGTGCCACCAGCAGAGATTGGGAGGCGGGCAACACCGGGGAGCTGTTTTTT. Protein sequence: CATSRDWEAGNTGELFF.

This clonotype has just a few counts. The V and J genes are TRBV4-1 and TRBJ1-2, with D perhaps TRBD1 (6 bases). Germline CDR1 is MGHRA and CDR2 is YSYEKL. Trimming took off 2 bases at V and 3 bases at J, with 10 bases between the two ends. The CDR3 length is 14 residues. The CDR3 region has the DNA TGCGCCAGCAGCCAAATAAGGGGGGACTATGGCTACACCTTC. Encoded protein: CASSQIRGDYGYTF.